The clone carrying this T cell receptor beta chain has a count of ten or more. The data were taken from a study of Graves' ophthalmopathy and Graves' hyperthyroidism. Scientists amplified the TCR beta CDR3 regions from RNA transcripts. First-round RT-PCR employed HTBI primers, with a second-round multiplex PCR after it. TCRdb reprocessed the multiplex PCR reads via MiXCR and lists one record per CDR3 protein. The table lists 400,000 or so distinct CDR3 sequences, 15% to 17% of them singletons. The material sequenced was peripheral blood. The TCR originated in a young woman with stable Graves' hyperthyroidism.

CDR3 in DNA: TGTGCCAGCAGCTGGGGGGGGGCATGGGAGACCCAGTACTTC. It codes for CASSWGGAWETQYF. J is TRBJ2-5 and V is TRBV7-8, with D maybe TRBD2 (7 bases). V lost 4 bases and J lost 5, with 14 bases in between. Germline values: CDR1 SGHVS, CDR2 FQNEAQ. CDR3 length equals 14 residues.